A selection of T cell receptor beta chains follows, all from one sample in a study of T-cell reconstitution after alpha-beta-depleted transplantation in children. A single record per CDR3 protein comes from TCRdb applying MiXCR to the PCR reads. The table has around 580,000 distinct CDR3 sequences, 23% seen once. Sequenced material: PBMCs, mostly from graft donor cells, taken 360 days after TCRalphabeta/CD19-depleted stem cell transplant. Every receptor here comes from a boy in the first two years of life who had a stem cell transplant for acute myeloid leukemia, so the T cells may come from the graft donor. Both conserved end residues are part of each CDR3. The D gene is left open where the match is weak. Clone size is stated in some rows and not others, as once, few, many or a class when expanded.

clone_size	j_call	v_call	d_call	cdr3_aa	cdr3_nt
.	TRBJ2-1	TRBV12-3/TRBV12-4	TRBD2	CASSLAQLAGPYNEQFF	TGTGCCAGCAGTTTAGCCCAACTAGCGGGGCCCTACAATGAGCAGTTCTTC
.	TRBJ2-5	TRBV7-2	TRBD1	CASSPVRLTGAGETQYF	TGTGCCAGCAGCCCCGTACGGTTGACAGGGGCGGGGGAGACCCAGTACTTC
.	TRBJ2-7	TRBV5-1	TRBD1	CASSLMGQDYEQYF	TGCGCCAGCAGCTTGATGGGACAGGACTACGAGCAGTACTTC
.	TRBJ1-5	TRBV20-1	.	CSACHTREQPQHF	TGCAGTGCTTGCCACACACGCGAACAGCCCCAGCATTTT
.	TRBJ2-4	TRBV12-3/TRBV12-4	TRBD1	CASSLTGGVAKNIQYF	TGTGCCAGCAGTTTAACAGGGGGAGTTGCCAAAAACATTCAGTACTTC
few	TRBJ2-2	TRBV20-1	TRBD1	CSATKGQGGFSGELFF	TGCAGTGCTACGAAAGGACAGGGAGGATTTAGCGGGGAGCTGTTTTTT
many	TRBJ1-4	TRBV6-5	.	CASSNDRPPEKLFF	TGTGCCAGCAGTAATGACAGACCACCTGAAAAACTGTTTTTT
.	TRBJ1-5	TRBV20-1	.	CSARRQDNQPQHF	TGCAGTGCTAGACGACAGGACAATCAGCCCCAGCATTTT
few	TRBJ1-1	TRBV20-1	.	CSARRASDTEAFF	TGCAGTGCTAGACGGGCCTCCGACACTGAAGCTTTCTTT
.	TRBJ1-2	TRBV5-1	.	CASSRGVNYGYTF	TGCGCCAGCAGCCGGGGGGTCAACTATGGCTACACCTTC
.	TRBJ2-3	TRBV28	TRBD2	CASSSTGTSGGSTDTQYF	TGTGCCAGCAGTTCGACCGGGACTAGCGGGGGGTCCACAGATACGCAGTATTTT
few	TRBJ2-3	TRBV21-1	.	CASSTEWAGSTDTQYF	TGTGCCAGCAGCACAGAATGGGCAGGGAGCACAGATACGCAGTATTTT
many	TRBJ2-6	TRBV27	.	CASSPPGTGANVLTF	TGTGCCAGCAGTCCCCCAGGGACTGGGGCCAACGTCCTGACTTTC
.	TRBJ2-2	TRBV7-9	.	CASSFGQTELFF	TGTGCCAGCAGCTTCGGACAGACCGAGCTGTTTTTT
.	TRBJ2-4	TRBV7-8	TRBD2	CASSFLRLAGGRTKNIQYF	TGTGCCAGCAGCTTCCTCCGACTAGCGGGGGGGCGTACGAAAAACATTCAGTACTTC
many	TRBJ2-1	TRBV25-1	.	CASSELVGGTSYNEQFF	TGTGCCAGCAGTGAATTGGTGGGGGGAACCTCCTACAATGAGCAGTTCTTC
once	TRBJ2-3	TRBV7-3	TRBD1	CASSRDRGSSDTQYF	TGTGCCAGCAGCCGGGACAGGGGGTCTTCAGATACGCAGTATTTT
many	TRBJ2-3	TRBV20-1	.	CSASLAASTDTQYF	TGCAGTGCTAGTTTAGCGGCTAGCACAGATACGCAGTATTTT
few	TRBJ2-5	TRBV20-1	.	CSARASYGETQYF	TGCAGTGCTAGAGCGTCCTACGGAGAGACCCAGTACTTC
many	TRBJ2-1	TRBV29-1	.	CSVPLLNEQFF	TGCAGCGTACCCTTACTAAATGAGCAGTTCTTC
.	TRBJ2-2	TRBV5-1	TRBD1	CASSSRTGRGTGELFF	TGCGCCAGCAGCTCCAGGACAGGCCGTGGGACCGGGGAGCTGTTTTTT
few	TRBJ2-1	TRBV18	TRBD1	CASSPDRVGNEQFF	TGTGCCAGCTCACCAGACAGGGTCGGCAATGAGCAGTTCTTC
few	TRBJ1-4	TRBV20-1	TRBD1	CSAITGEGEKLFF	TGCAGTGCGATAACAGGGGAGGGAGAAAAACTGTTTTTT
.	TRBJ2-3	TRBV5-5	.	CASSFMAGVGPFTDTQYF	TGTGCCAGCAGCTTCATGGCAGGGGTCGGCCCCTTCACAGATACGCAGTATTTT
few	TRBJ2-1	TRBV5-1	.	CASSWTLFF	TGCGCCAGCAGCTGGACGTTGTTCTTC
.	TRBJ2-6	TRBV20-1	.	CCGQGPGTGGYSGANVLTF	TGCTGTGGTCAGGGGCCGGGGACGGGGGGCTACTCTGGGGCCAACGTCCTGACTTTC
.	TRBJ2-7	TRBV10-3	TRBD1	CAIKDRDYEQYF	TGTGCCATCAAGGACAGGGACTACGAGCAGTACTTC
few	TRBJ2-5	TRBV20-1	TRBD2	CSAIPSGGLQETQYF	TGCAGTGCTATCCCTAGCGGGGGCCTTCAAGAGACCCAGTACTTC
.	TRBJ2-2	TRBV19	.	CASSISGDLNTGELFF	TGTGCCAGTAGTATTTCAGGGGACTTGAACACCGGGGAGCTGTTTTTT
few	TRBJ2-5	TRBV5-5	TRBD1	CASSWMTGLQETQYF	TGTGCCAGCAGCTGGATGACAGGGCTCCAAGAGACCCAGTACTTC
few	TRBJ1-5	TRBV18	.	CASSPAGNQPQHF	TGTGCCAGCTCACCAGCAGGTAATCAGCCCCAGCATTTT
many	TRBJ1-1	TRBV29-1	.	CSVCLMNTEAFF	TGCAGCGTTTGTCTCATGAACACTGAAGCTTTCTTT
many	TRBJ2-5	TRBV5-1	.	CASSYQETQYF	TGCGCCAGCAGCTACCAAGAGACCCAGTACTTC
many	TRBJ1-2	TRBV20-1	TRBD1	CSARDPGGRRGYTF	TGCAGTGCTAGAGATCCAGGGGGGCGTAGGGGCTACACCTTC
many	TRBJ1-1	TRBV6-5	TRBD1	CASSFHAGTVYTEAFF	TGTGCCAGCAGTTTCCACGCCGGGACAGTTTACACTGAAGCTTTCTTT
few	TRBJ2-1	TRBV15	.	CATSTTGVGNEQFF	TGTGCCACCAGCACGACCGGTGTAGGGAATGAGCAGTTCTTC
few	TRBJ1-5	TRBV20-1	TRBD1	CSAGQGRSRQPQHF	TGCAGTGCCGGACAGGGGAGGAGTAGGCAGCCCCAGCATTTT
many	TRBJ2-1	TRBV15	.	CAVRGRAGNEQFF	TGTGCCGTGCGGGGCAGGGCAGGCAATGAGCAGTTCTTC
few	TRBJ2-1	TRBV20-1	TRBD1	CSARDDSDRGPYNEQFF	TGCAGTGCTAGAGATGACTCCGACAGGGGGCCATACAATGAGCAGTTCTTC
.	TRBJ2-1	TRBV6-5	TRBD1	CASSYIRGSYNEQFF	TGTGCCAGCAGTTACATCAGGGGGAGCTACAATGAGCAGTTCTTC
many	TRBJ2-7	TRBV7-9	TRBD1	CASSTDRDTYEQYF	TGTGCCAGCAGCACTGACAGGGATACCTACGAGCAGTACTTC
.	TRBJ2-5	TRBV29-1	.	CSARQLETQYF	TGCAGCGCGAGACAGTTAGAGACCCAGTACTTC
.	TRBJ1-5	TRBV28	.	CASSLLMGDQPQHF	TGTGCCAGCAGTTTGTTGATGGGGGATCAGCCCCAGCATTTT
.	TRBJ2-5	TRBV6-2/TRBV6-3	TRBD2	CASSYSGLAGEMYQETQYF	TGTGCCAGCAGTTACTCGGGACTAGCGGGGGAGATGTACCAAGAGACCCAGTACTTC
.	TRBJ2-3	TRBV20-1	.	CSARGGGAGTDTQYF	TGCAGTGCCAGGGGGGGTGGGGCTGGCACAGATACGCAGTATTTT
many	TRBJ2-1	TRBV21-1	.	CASRFFSGGRSSYNEQFF	TGTGCCAGCAGGTTCTTTAGCGGGGGGAGGAGCTCCTACAATGAGCAGTTCTTC
many	TRBJ1-1	TRBV6-5	TRBD1	CASSYSGTGKAFF	TGTGCCAGCAGTTACTCGGGGACAGGGAAAGCTTTCTTT
.	TRBJ2-7	TRBV20-1	TRBD1	CSARVDRGPEQYF	TGCAGTGCTAGAGTGGACAGGGGACCCGAGCAGTACTTC
few	TRBJ1-5	TRBV6-1	.	CASSPSGRRNQPQHF	TGTGCCAGCAGCCCCTCAGGGAGGCGCAATCAGCCCCAGCATTTT
few	TRBJ1-5	TRBV18	.	CASSPGRYSNQPQHF	TGTGCCAGCTCACCCGGACGTTATAGCAATCAGCCCCAGCATTTT
many	TRBJ2-5	TRBV5-5	TRBD1	CASSFTGTVETQYF	TGTGCCAGCAGCTTCACCGGGACAGTCGAGACCCAGTACTTC
few	TRBJ2-2	TRBV15	.	CATSRDKYGELFF	TGTGCCACCAGCAGAGATAAGTACGGGGAGCTGTTTTTT
.	TRBJ2-2	TRBV27	TRBD1	CASGMGGTGGLTGELFF	TGTGCCAGCGGCATGGGGGGAACAGGGGGTCTTACCGGGGAGCTGTTTTTT
many	TRBJ2-1	TRBV12-3/TRBV12-4	.	CASSLGGVNEQFF	TGTGCCAGCAGTTTAGGAGGAGTGAATGAGCAGTTCTTC
.	TRBJ2-1	TRBV7-2	TRBD1	CASSQTGTVRNEQFF	TGTGCCAGCAGCCAAACCGGGACAGTAAGGAATGAGCAGTTCTTC
.	TRBJ1-6	TRBV7-8	TRBD1	CASSLAIGRGISPLHF	TGTGCCAGCAGCTTAGCGATTGGCAGGGGGATCTCACCCCTCCACTTT
many	TRBJ1-5	TRBV29-1	TRBD1	CSVGQGDNQPQHF	TGCAGCGTTGGACAGGGCGACAATCAGCCCCAGCATTTT
many	TRBJ2-1	TRBV12-3/TRBV12-4	TRBD2	CASRPSVAGGQFF	TGTGCCAGCAGGCCCTCGGTGGCGGGGGGGCAGTTCTTC
many	TRBJ2-1	TRBV20-1	TRBD2	CSARDHSGLNDYNEQFF	TGCAGTGCTAGAGATCACTCGGGACTAAACGACTACAATGAGCAGTTCTTC
many	TRBJ1-5	TRBV5-5	.	CASSLVGGRQPQHF	TGTGCCAGCAGCTTGGTGGGAGGAAGGCAGCCCCAGCATTTT